These T cell receptor beta chains were read from a single sample in a study of shared clonotypes between healthy human individuals. Profiling relied on immunoSEQ multiplex PCR, and the TCRdb table lists in-frame clones only, not all of them. Of approximately 2,000,000 clones in the sample, 85% to 95% were seen once. Sequenced: naive CD4+ T cells from PBMCs. Every receptor here comes from a man in his late teens or twenties in good health. Some clones in this sample may be carry-over from other donors' samples. Both conserved end residues are part of each CDR3. Fields, in order: CDR3 DNA, CDR3 protein, V gene, CDR3 length, J gene, D gene, clone size. A D gene is named only where the DNA matches it firmly. Size is stated for part of the rows, as once, few or many counts, or as a class when the clone is expanded.

TGTGCCAGCAGCTTACTGGAGACCCAGTACTTC,CASSLLETQYF,TRBV5-8,11,TRBJ2-5,.,.
TGTGCCAGCTCACCAGCTAGCGGACTCTCTGGGGCCAACGTCCTGACTTTC,CASSPASGLSGANVLTF,TRBV18,17,TRBJ2-6,TRBD2,.
TGCGCCAGCAGCTTGGGCCCGAACTCCTACAATGAGCAGTTCTTC,CASSLGPNSYNEQFF,TRBV5-1,15,TRBJ2-1,.,.
TGTGCCAGCAGCCCTCAGGGAAACTTGAACACCGGGGAGCTGTTTTTT,CASSPQGNLNTGELFF,TRBV7-3,16,TRBJ2-2,.,.
TGTGCCACCAGCAGAGGTTTAAAGAATGAAAAACTGTTTTTT,CATSRGLKNEKLFF,TRBV15,14,TRBJ1-4,.,.
TGCGCCAGCACCAACAGTGGGCACGGGGAGCTGTTTTTT,CASTNSGHGELFF,TRBV5-1,13,TRBJ2-2,.,.
TGTGCCAGCGGGGATGGATACGTGGGGGGCGAGCAGTACTTC,CASGDGYVGGEQYF,TRBV27,14,TRBJ2-7,.,.
TGTGCCAGCAGTTCCTCCATACAGGGAATAACCAATCAGCCCCAGCATTTT,CASSSSIQGITNQPQHF,TRBV28,17,TRBJ1-5,.,.
TGTGCCAGCTCACGGGACAAGCGTAATGAAAAACTGTTTTTT,CASSRDKRNEKLFF,TRBV18,14,TRBJ1-4,.,.
TGCGCCAGCAGCTTGCAGGCTAGCGCCACGAGCGGGGAGCTGTTTTTT,CASSLQASATSGELFF,TRBV5-1,16,TRBJ2-2,.,few
TGTGCCAGCAGCGTAGACCCGGGAAATCAGCCCCAGCATTTT,CASSVDPGNQPQHF,TRBV9,14,TRBJ1-5,.,.
TGTGCCAGCCGACAGGGGGCTCTTCCCTACGAGCAGTACTTC,CASRQGALPYEQYF,TRBV28,14,TRBJ2-7,TRBD1,.
TGTGCCAGCAGCCTCCAGAGGGGGGAATTAGAGACCCAGTACTTC,CASSLQRGELETQYF,TRBV7-2,15,TRBJ2-5,.,.
TGTGCCAGCAGCTTAGGTCAGGTGAACTATGGCTACACCTTC,CASSLGQVNYGYTF,TRBV7-2,14,TRBJ1-2,.,.
TGTGCCAGCAGGAGACCCGGGACAGGACCTTCCTACGAGCAGTACTTC,CASRRPGTGPSYEQYF,TRBV2,16,TRBJ2-7,TRBD1,.
TGTGCCAGCTCGTACAGTGCCTCTGGGGCCAACGTCCTGACTTTC,CASSYSASGANVLTF,TRBV6-5,15,TRBJ2-6,.,once
TGTGCCAGCAGCTTTGGGACAGGGGGAAGCACAGATACGCAGTATTTT,CASSFGTGGSTDTQYF,TRBV7-2,16,TRBJ2-3,TRBD1,.
TGTGCCAGCAGTCCCCTCGGGGCGTATCATCAGCCCCAGCATTTT,CASSPLGAYHQPQHF,TRBV28,15,TRBJ1-5,.,.
TGCGCCAGCAGCTTGCCCGCGGGACTGGGAGAGACCCAGTACTTC,CASSLPAGLGETQYF,TRBV5-1,15,TRBJ2-5,.,.
TGTGCCATCAGAAGGGACAGCAGATACAGTATCACCGGGGAGCTGTTTTTT,CAIRRDSRYSITGELFF,TRBV10-3,17,TRBJ2-2,TRBD1,.
TGTGCCAGCCCCCCGCGGGGGAACTACCACGAGCAGTACTTC,CASPPRGNYHEQYF,TRBV5-6,14,TRBJ2-7,TRBD2,.
TGTGCCAGCAGCTTTTTTCCGGGAGCAAGCACCGGGGAGCTGTTTTTT,CASSFFPGASTGELFF,TRBV5-5,16,TRBJ2-2,.,.
TGTGCCAGCAACGCTCCGGGACGCGGTAGCACTGAAGCTTTCTTT,CASNAPGRGSTEAFF,TRBV27,15,TRBJ1-1,.,few
TGTGCCAGCAGCTTCTCTGCAACTAATGAAAAACTGTTTTTT,CASSFSATNEKLFF,TRBV5-5,14,TRBJ1-4,.,.
TGTGCCAGCAGCTTGAACAGCTATGGCTACACCTTC,CASSLNSYGYTF,TRBV5-4,12,TRBJ1-2,.,.
TGTGCCAGCCTAGTCGACAGGTACAATCAGCCCCAGCATTTT,CASLVDRYNQPQHF,TRBV2,14,TRBJ1-5,.,.
TGTGCCAGCAGCTTGACAGGGGAGGCCCAGTACTTC,CASSLTGEAQYF,TRBV5-6,12,TRBJ2-5,.,.
TGTGCCAGCAGCTCATCAGGGACAGAGGGAAACACCATATATTTT,CASSSSGTEGNTIYF,TRBV5-5,15,TRBJ1-3,TRBD1,.
TGTGCCAGCAGCTTGCTGTGGGGGGCGGGAAACACCATATATTTT,CASSLLWGAGNTIYF,TRBV7-2,15,TRBJ1-3,.,.
TGTGCCAGCAGCAAAACAGAACAAGAGACCCAGTACTTC,CASSKTEQETQYF,TRBV21-1,13,TRBJ2-5,.,.
TGTGCCAGCAGCTTAGGTAGTACCACAGGGGGAGATACGCAGTATTTT,CASSLGSTTGGDTQYF,TRBV7-6,16,TRBJ2-3,TRBD1,.
TGTGCCAGCAGCTTAGCTGGACTCTTCGAGCAGTACTTC,CASSLAGLFEQYF,TRBV11-2,13,TRBJ2-7,.,.
TGTGCCAGCAGCTTACAGGGAACAGATACGCAGTATTTT,CASSLQGTDTQYF,TRBV7-9,13,TRBJ2-3,.,.
TGTGCCAGCAGCTTGATTAGTAGCCCCGGGGAGCTGTTTTTT,CASSLISSPGELFF,TRBV5-4,14,TRBJ2-2,.,.
TGTGCCAGCAGCGTAGGAGCGGGAGCGGTGAATGAGCAGTTCTTC,CASSVGAGAVNEQFF,TRBV9,15,TRBJ2-1,TRBD2,.
TGCGCCAGCAGCCAAGCCGACAGGGGTCGGGAGACCCAGTACTTC,CASSQADRGRETQYF,TRBV4-1,15,TRBJ2-5,TRBD1,.
TGTGCCAGCAGCGTAGGAGATCCCAGTGGGGCCAACGTCCTGACTTTC,CASSVGDPSGANVLTF,TRBV9,16,TRBJ2-6,.,.